Described below is a single T cell receptor (beta chain) sequence and its context. Antigen specificity is unknown. The sample originates from a study of tumor and adjacent non-tumor tissue in lung cancer. On the study more broadly: Patients were aged about 30 to 76, ten or so men and a handful of women, stage I to III. Findings and caveats of the study: Patients with more diverse tumor TCRs had worse survival. TCR diversity was significantly greater in tumor than normal lung tissue. Tumor repertoires had a smaller top 100 clone share than normal lung.

V lost 10 bases and J 2 bases, leaving 19 bases between the germline ends. The CDR3 length is 15 residues. Germline V lookup: CDR1 MNHEY, CDR2 SVGAGI. RNA was extracted from bulk tissue without any cell sorting. The normal lung tissue was taken more than 3 cm from the tumor edge. The library came from three nested PCR rounds adapted from ARM-PCR protocols. TCRdb re-called the multiplex PCR reads with MiXCR, one entry per CDR3 protein. This sample has under 80,000 distinct CDR3 sequences; more than 75% occur once, and the top ten carry roughly 45%. Sequencing used distant non-tumor lung tissue. The TCR sequence derives from a man in his 60s with non-small cell lung cancer. The chain links TRBV6-5 to TRBJ2-3; no reliable D call. CDR3 DNA sequence: TGTGCCACCAATGCCCGGAACCTTAACACAGATACGCAGTATTTT. Translating it yields CATNARNLNTDTQYF.